This T cell receptor (beta chain) was recorded in a study of neurological immune-mediated disorders. TCRdb used MiXCR to reprocess the 5' RACE reads, holding one entry per CDR3 protein. The sample includes tens of thousands of distinct CDR3 sequences, 3.5% to 5.5% of them seen just once. This clonotype was detected many times. What it recognizes is unknown. V lost 2 bases to trimming and J lost 1 base, with 13 bases between them. Per germline, CDR1 LNHNV and CDR2 YYDKDF (reference sequence). There are 16 residues in the CDR3. The study, taken as a whole, reports: The multiple sclerosis repertoire cluster had no clinical or MRI feature associated with it. Phylogenetic grouping put 18 of 34 multiple sclerosis patients' repertoires into one related-CDR3 cluster, a possible signature. CDR3 amino acid sequences of expanded clones were not shared across subjects, a result suggesting private repertoires in all groups.

Unsorted libraries were generated from 2 million PBMCs held at -80 degrees C. This TCR derives from a man aged 30 to 39 with multiple sclerosis. Source material: PBMCs. The V and J genes are TRBV15 and TRBJ2-3; TRBD1 is a possible D gene (5 bases). The CDR3 nucleotides are TGTGCCACCAGCAGACCACCGAGCAGGGGCACAGATACGCAGTATTTT. Its translation is CATSRPPSRGTDTQYF.